The sequence of this TCR beta chain was determined in a study of T-cell memory formation after mild COVID-19. From the 5' RACE reads, TCRdb called clonotypes with MiXCR, one entry per CDR3 protein. Altogether around 200,000 distinct CDR3 sequences are present, roughly a tenth being singletons, with the ten largest covering roughly 3%. Trimming removed 4 bases from V and 2 bases from J; junction bases left unmatched: 5. The germline gives CDR1 SGHRS, CDR2 YFSETQ. The CDR3 is 15 amino acids. This chain uses TRBV5-1 with TRBJ2-7; TRBD2 agrees at 11 bases. The sample comprised PBMCs or a T cell subset sorted from them (not recorded which). The TCR originated in a man aged 18 to 35 who had mild COVID-19 (a few samples of this study predate the infection). Cell type and time point are not known. The chain's CDR3 is CASSELTSGAYEQYF. CDR3 nucleotides: TGCGCCAGCAGCGAATTGACTAGCGGGGCCTACGAGCAGTACTTC.